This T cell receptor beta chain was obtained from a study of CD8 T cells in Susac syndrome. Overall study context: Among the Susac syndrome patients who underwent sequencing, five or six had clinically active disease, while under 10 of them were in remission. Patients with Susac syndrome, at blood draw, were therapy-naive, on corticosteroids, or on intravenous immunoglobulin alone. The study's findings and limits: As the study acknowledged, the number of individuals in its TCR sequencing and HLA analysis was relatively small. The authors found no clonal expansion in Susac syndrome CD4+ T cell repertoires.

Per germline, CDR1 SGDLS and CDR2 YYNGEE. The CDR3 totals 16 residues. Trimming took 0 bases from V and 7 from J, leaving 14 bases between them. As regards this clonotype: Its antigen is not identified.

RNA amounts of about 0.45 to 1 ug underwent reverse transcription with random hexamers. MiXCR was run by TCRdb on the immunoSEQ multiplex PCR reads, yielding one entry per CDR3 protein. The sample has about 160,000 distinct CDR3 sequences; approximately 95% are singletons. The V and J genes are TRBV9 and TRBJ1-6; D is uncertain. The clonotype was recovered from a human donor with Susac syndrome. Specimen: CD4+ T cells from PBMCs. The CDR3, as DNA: TGTGCCAGCAGCGTAGAGGGAGTGAGCGGAAATTCACCCCTCCACTTT. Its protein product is CASSVEGVSGNSPLHF.